A selection of T cell receptor beta chains follows, all from one sample in a study of T cell responses to AZD1222 COVID-19 vaccine. Some clones are missing from TCRdb's copy, which holds only in-frame ones; the method was immunoSEQ multiplex PCR. This sample has about 140,000 clones, with 70% to 90% found just once. The starting material was peripheral blood, obtained on day 0 of AZD1222 vaccination. The source is an adult in good health. The CDR3 runs from the conserved cysteine through the conserved F or W. The D gene is left open where the match is weak. Size tells how often a clone was seen (once, few, many) or the class of an expanded clone, and some rows leave it out.

abundance	d_gene	j_gene	v_gene	CDR3aa	CDR3nt
few	.	TRBJ2-7	TRBV30	CAWSVGAAYEQYF	TGTGCCTGGAGTGTAGGGGCGGCTTACGAGCAGTACTTC
.	.	TRBJ1-5	TRBV2	CASSDFRVQHF	TGTGCCAGCAGTGATTTCCGGGTCCAGCATTTT
.	TRBD1	TRBJ2-3	TRBV9	CASSFPPGTDTDTQYF	TGTGCCAGCAGTTTCCCCCCAGGGACAGACACAGATACGCAGTATTTT
once	.	TRBJ1-3	TRBV9	CASSVEAGNTIYF	TGTGCCAGCAGCGTAGAGGCAGGAAACACCATATATTTT
.	TRBD1	TRBJ1-2	TRBV4-1	CASSQIVFGTGPGYTF	TGCGCCAGCAGCCAAATCGTCTTTGGGACAGGGCCCGGCTACACCTTC
.	TRBD1	TRBJ2-7	TRBV3-1/TRBV3-2	CASSQDPGTGPPPYEQYF	TGTGCCAGCAGCCAAGATCCGGGGACAGGGCCTCCCCCCTACGAGCAGTACTTC
.	.	TRBJ1-1	TRBV5-1	CASSLRNGNTEAFF	TGCGCCAGCAGCTTGAGGAACGGGAACACTGAAGCTTTCTTT
few	.	TRBJ1-2	TRBV27	CASSLLRGGGYTF	TGTGCCAGCAGTTTATTAAGGGGAGGGGGCTACACCTTC
.	.	TRBJ1-1	TRBV6-1	CASSDGTMNTEAFF	TGTGCCAGCAGTGACGGGACAATGAACACTGAAGCTTTCTTT
.	.	TRBJ1-5	TRBV29-1	CSVALDPNQPQHF	TGCAGCGTTGCCCTGGACCCCAATCAGCCCCAGCATTTT
few	.	TRBJ2-7	TRBV12-3/TRBV12-4	CASSLEVTYEQYF	TGTGCCAGCAGTTTAGAGGTTACCTACGAGCAGTACTTC
few	.	TRBJ1-1	TRBV11-2	CASSPLNSNTEAFF	TGTGCCAGCAGCCCCCTGAACTCGAACACTGAAGCTTTCTTT
.	.	TRBJ2-6	TRBV10-3	CAISDSSSGANVLTF	TGTGCCATCAGTGATTCTAGCTCTGGGGCCAACGTCCTGACTTTC
.	TRBD1	TRBJ1-1	TRBV6-5	CATTTGGSTEAFF	TGTGCCACCACTACAGGGGGGAGCACTGAAGCTTTCTTT
once	.	TRBJ2-1	TRBV12-3/TRBV12-4	CASSPTYNEQFF	TGTGCCAGCAGTCCTACCTACAATGAGCAGTTCTTC
.	TRBD1	TRBJ2-7	TRBV3-1/TRBV3-2	CASSQDQGAYEQYF	TGTGCCAGCAGCCAAGATCAGGGGGCTTACGAGCAGTACTTC
.	.	TRBJ2-3	TRBV3-1/TRBV3-2	CASSQVVWTDTQYF	TGTGCCAGCAGCCAAGTGGTTTGGACAGATACGCAGTATTTT
.	.	TRBJ2-1	TRBV5-1	CASSPGSYNEQFF	TGCGCCAGCAGTCCCGGGTCCTACAATGAGCAGTTCTTC
.	.	TRBJ2-7	TRBV5-1	CASSFTGSSYEQYF	TGCGCCAGCAGCTTTACAGGTTCTTCCTACGAGCAGTACTTC
.	.	TRBJ1-1	TRBV10-1	CASRSTGAGGTEAFF	TGCGCCAGCAGGTCCACAGGAGCCGGGGGGACTGAAGCTTTCTTT